The rows below give T cell receptor beta chains drawn from one sample of a study of Ad26.COV2.S vaccination and SARS-CoV-2 variants. Profiled with immunoSEQ multiplex PCR; TCRdb holds only in-frame clones, not every one. The table includes about 370,000 clones, roughly 90% detected once. The material was peripheral blood, obtained in a trial of Ad26.COV2.S vaccine versus placebo. These receptors came from a person aged 18 to 59 who received the Ad26.COV2.S COVID-19 vaccine or a placebo. The CDR3 runs from the conserved cysteine through the conserved F or W. The order of the fields is clone size, J gene, D gene, V gene, CDR3 DNA, CDR3 protein. D genes are given only for firm matches. Clone size is shown for a subset of rows, as once, few, many or a class of expanded clone.

>-|TRBJ2-1|-|TRBV20-1
TGCAGTGCTATGGGGCCCAATGAGCAGTTCTTC
CSAMGPNEQFF
>-|TRBJ2-1|-|TRBV29-1
TGCAGCGTTGAGGGGAGCCGATACAATGAGCAGTTCTTC
CSVEGSRYNEQFF
>-|TRBJ2-1|-|TRBV19
TGTGCCAGTAGTATTGGGAGAGAGACCTACAATGAGCAGTTCTTC
CASSIGRETYNEQFF
>once|TRBJ2-2|-|TRBV5-1
TGCGCCAGCAGCTTGGGCAGGGGTTTCACCGGGGAGCTGTTTTTT
CASSLGRGFTGELFF
>-|TRBJ2-7|TRBD1|TRBV7-2
TGTGCCAGCAGCTCCCGAGGACAGGGGCGCTACGAGCAGTACTTC
CASSSRGQGRYEQYF
>-|TRBJ1-3|-|TRBV29-1
TGCAGCGTTGCGGACAGTTACTCTGGAAACACCATATATTTT
CSVADSYSGNTIYF
>-|TRBJ2-7|TRBD2|TRBV5-8
TGTGCCAGCAGCCGGACCGGGACTAGCGGGACAACCTACGAGCAGTACTTC
CASSRTGTSGTTYEQYF
>-|TRBJ2-7|-|TRBV10-3
TGTGCCATCAGTGAGGTACCGGGGTTTGGGACCTACGAGCAGTACTTC
CAISEVPGFGTYEQYF
>once|TRBJ2-7|-|TRBV27
TGTGCCAGCAGTGCCCGGGCCAGCTACGAGCAGTACTTC
CASSARASYEQYF
>-|TRBJ2-7|TRBD2|TRBV15
TGTGCCACCAGCGAAGGGACTAGCGGCACCTACGAGCAGTACTTC
CATSEGTSGTYEQYF
>-|TRBJ1-1|-|TRBV29-1
TGCAGCGCCCCCGGACGTTTAGGGACTGAAGCTTTCTTT
CSAPGRLGTEAFF
>-|TRBJ2-3|TRBD2|TRBV6-6
TGTGCCAGCAGTTACTCGACGGCGGGAGTTCTGTATTTT
CASSYSTAGVLYF
>-|TRBJ2-6|TRBD1|TRBV11-3
TGTGCCAGCAGCTCGCGAACAGGACAGGGGTCCGGGGCCAACGTCCTGACTTTC
CASSSRTGQGSGANVLTF
>-|TRBJ2-3|TRBD2|TRBV23-1
TGCGCCAGCAGTCAATCCGGGACTAGCGGCACAGATACGCAGTATTTT
CASSQSGTSGTDTQYF
>-|TRBJ2-5|TRBD1|TRBV30
TGTGCCTGGAGTACGGGACAGGGGAAAGAGACCCAGTACTTC
CAWSTGQGKETQYF
>-|TRBJ2-3|TRBD1|TRBV5-6
TGTGCCAGCAGGATGACAGGGACAGATACGCAGTATTTT
CASRMTGTDTQYF
>once|TRBJ1-3|TRBD1|TRBV7-6
TGTGCCAGCAGCCTAGGGACAGGGTGGGGTGGAAACACCATATATTTT
CASSLGTGWGGNTIYF
>-|TRBJ2-5|-|TRBV5-4
TGTGCCAGCAGCATCCTTAGCGTTCGGGAGACCCAGTACTTC
CASSILSVRETQYF
>-|TRBJ1-1|TRBD1|TRBV28
TGTGCCAGCAGTTTAAGTGCAGGGGGGTGGACTGAAGCTTTCTTT
CASSLSAGGWTEAFF
>-|TRBJ1-2|TRBD1|TRBV28
TGTGCCAGCAGTTCCGGGACAGGGGAGGCCTATGGCTACACCTTC
CASSSGTGEAYGYTF
>-|TRBJ2-1|-|TRBV19
TGTGCCAGTAGTATTTTTTATGAGCAGTTCTTC
CASSIFYEQFF
>once|TRBJ2-7|-|TRBV12-5
TGTGCTAGTGGCCCGTACAGGAGCTCCTACGAGCAGTACTTC
CASGPYRSSYEQYF
>-|TRBJ2-7|TRBD2|TRBV9
TGTGCCAGCAGCGTTTCGTCACTAGCGGGACTCTACGAGCAGTACTTC
CASSVSSLAGLYEQYF
>-|TRBJ2-3|-|TRBV7-3
TGTGCCAGCAGCTTAGGACTTTCCACAGATACGCAGTATTTT
CASSLGLSTDTQYF
>-|TRBJ2-1|-|TRBV6-2/TRBV6-3
TGTGCCAGCAGCTGGGACACCGTCAACCCCTACAATGAGCAGTTCTTC
CASSWDTVNPYNEQFF
>-|TRBJ2-1|TRBD1|TRBV19
TGTGCCAGTAGTATAGAAGGACAGGGGGCCTACAATGAGCAGTTCTTC
CASSIEGQGAYNEQFF
>-|TRBJ2-2|-|TRBV7-2
TGTGCCAGCAGCCCTAGGTCACCGGGCCGGAACACCGGGGAGCTGTTTTTT
CASSPRSPGRNTGELFF
>-|TRBJ2-1|TRBD2|TRBV9
TGTGCCAGCAGCGTAGCTAGCGGGGCCTACAATGAGCAGTTCTTC
CASSVASGAYNEQFF
>-|TRBJ2-7|TRBD1|TRBV28
TGTGCCAGCACCTCCCCAGGGGGCTCAACCTACGAGCAGTACTTC
CASTSPGGSTYEQYF
>-|TRBJ2-7|-|TRBV15
TGTGCCACCAGCGGTTACCCGGACAGCTCCTACGAGCAGTACTTC
CATSGYPDSSYEQYF
>-|TRBJ1-5|TRBD1|TRBV15
TGTGCCACCAGCAGAGGACAGGGTGAGTTTCAGCCCCAGCATTTT
CATSRGQGEFQPQHF
>-|TRBJ2-1|TRBD2|TRBV9
TGTGCCAGCAGCCCCGGGACTAGCGTAGCCAATGAGCAGTTCTTC
CASSPGTSVANEQFF
>-|TRBJ2-7|TRBD1|TRBV5-6
TGTGCCAGCAGGCCAACAGGGGGCCAGTTCACCTACTACGAGCAGTACTTC
CASRPTGGQFTYYEQYF